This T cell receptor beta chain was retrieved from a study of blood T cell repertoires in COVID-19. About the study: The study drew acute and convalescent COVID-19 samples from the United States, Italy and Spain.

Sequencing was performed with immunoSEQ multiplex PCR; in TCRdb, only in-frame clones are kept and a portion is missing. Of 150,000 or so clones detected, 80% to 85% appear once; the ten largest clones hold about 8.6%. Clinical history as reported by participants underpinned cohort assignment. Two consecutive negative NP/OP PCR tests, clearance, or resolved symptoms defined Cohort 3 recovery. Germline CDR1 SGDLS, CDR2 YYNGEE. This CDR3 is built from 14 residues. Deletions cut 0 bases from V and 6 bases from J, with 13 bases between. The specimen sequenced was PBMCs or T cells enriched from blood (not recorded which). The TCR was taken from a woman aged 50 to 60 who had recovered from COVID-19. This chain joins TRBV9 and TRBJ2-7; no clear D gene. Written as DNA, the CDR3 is TGTGCCAGCAGCGTAGGTGGTACCCCGGGCGAGCAGTACTTC. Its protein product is CASSVGGTPGEQYF. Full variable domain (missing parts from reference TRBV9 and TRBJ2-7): DSGVTQTPKHLITATGQRVTLRCSPRSGDLSVYWYQQSLDQGLQFLIQYYNGEERAKGNILERFSAQQFPDLHSELNLSSLELGDSALYFCASSVGGTPGEQYFGPGTRLTVT.